These T cell receptor beta chains were read from a single sample in a study of shared clonotypes between healthy human individuals. Some clones are missing from TCRdb's copy, which holds only in-frame ones; the method was immunoSEQ multiplex PCR. The sample holds almost 750,000 clones, roughly 72% seen once. Sequencing was done on a sample of memory CD4+ T cells sorted from blood. The origin of the receptors is a woman aged 25 to 39 in good health. Each CDR3 is given with its conserved first and last residue. D genes are given only for firm matches. A row's size may be missing; if present it is once, few, many or a size class.

CASSKVISGEAYEQYF,TGTGCCAGCAGCAAAGTGATTAGCGGGGAGGCCTACGAGCAGTACTTC,TRBJ2-7,-,-,TRBV21-1
CASSPIVTSNGFIQYF,TGCGCCAGCAGCCCAATCGTGACTAGTAACGGTTTCATTCAGTACTTC,TRBJ2-4,-,-,TRBV4-1
CASSWARESSYNEQFF,TGTGCCAGCAGCTGGGCCCGGGAGAGTAGTTACAATGAGCAGTTCTTC,TRBJ2-1,-,-,TRBV11-2
CASSPGGGSDHQETQYF,TGTGCCAGCAGCCCAGGGGGTGGTAGCGACCACCAAGAGACCCAGTACTTC,TRBJ2-5,once,TRBD1,TRBV7-9
CASSGLAGGSSYEQYF,TGTGCCAGCAGTGGACTAGCGGGAGGTAGCTCCTACGAGCAGTACTTC,TRBJ2-7,-,TRBD2,TRBV6-1
CASNPLDRNYGYTF,TGTGCCAGCAACCCCCTCGACAGAAACTATGGCTACACCTTC,TRBJ1-2,-,-,TRBV28
CASSDSYEAFF,TGTGCCAGCAGCGACAGTTATGAAGCTTTCTTT,TRBJ1-1,-,-,TRBV6-5
CASLLGLGSNEQFF,TGTGCCAGCCTCCTCGGACTAGGGTCGAATGAGCAGTTCTTC,TRBJ2-1,-,TRBD2,TRBV18
CAGRRGSSSYEQYF,TGTGCCGGCCGGAGGGGGTCGAGCTCCTACGAGCAGTACTTC,TRBJ2-7,-,-,TRBV27
CASSPSGKYEQYF,TGTGCCAGTAGTCCCTCAGGGAAGTACGAGCAGTACTTC,TRBJ2-7,once,-,TRBV19
CASSPRPGEETQYF,TGTGCCAGCTCACCGAGACCTGGGGAAGAGACCCAGTACTTC,TRBJ2-5,once,-,TRBV18
CASSPPTRQGSGPNYGYTF,TGTGCCAGCAGTCCTCCAACCCGACAGGGAAGTGGACCTAACTATGGCTACACCTTC,TRBJ1-2,-,TRBD1,TRBV28
CASSQPRDTNNEQFF,TGCGCCAGCAGCCAACCCCGGGACACGAACAATGAGCAGTTCTTC,TRBJ2-1,-,-,TRBV4-1
CASSSVGVNYGYTF,TGTGCCAGCAGTTCCGTGGGGGTGAACTATGGCTACACCTTC,TRBJ1-2,-,-,TRBV28
CASRVSGTSGLRSYNEQFF,TGTGCCAGTAGGGTGTCCGGGACTAGCGGGTTACGCTCCTACAATGAGCAGTTCTTC,TRBJ2-1,-,TRBD2,TRBV19
CASSQASGNQPQHF,TGTGCCAGCAGCCAAGCATCGGGCAATCAGCCCCAGCATTTT,TRBJ1-5,-,-,TRBV5-4
CASSILPGQGFYEQYF,TGTGCCAGCAGCATTCTCCCGGGACAGGGGTTCTACGAGCAGTACTTC,TRBJ2-7,once,TRBD1,TRBV11-2
CASSGTEDQPQHF,TGTGCCAGCAGCGGGACGGAGGATCAGCCCCAGCATTTT,TRBJ1-5,few,-,TRBV6-1
CASSLASGSYNEQFF,TGCGCCAGCAGCTTGGCTAGCGGTTCCTACAATGAGCAGTTCTTC,TRBJ2-1,many,TRBD2,TRBV5-1
CASSSAGDLDTGELFF,TGTGCCAGTTCCTCAGCGGGAGATTTGGACACCGGGGAGCTGTTTTTT,TRBJ2-2,-,TRBD2,TRBV27
CAIRPAGRAFNEQFF,TGTGCCATCAGACCAGCAGGGAGGGCCTTCAATGAGCAGTTCTTC,TRBJ2-1,-,TRBD2,TRBV10-3
CASSLVGGSSYNSPLHF,TGTGCCAGCAGCTTAGTCGGGGGGAGCTCCTATAATTCACCCCTCCACTTT,TRBJ1-6,-,-,TRBV7-2
CARKTRTDTQYF,TGTGCCAGGAAGACCCGCACAGATACGCAGTATTTT,TRBJ2-3,-,-,TRBV25-1
CASSSTQGKNTGELFF,TGTGCCAGCAGCTCGACTCAGGGGAAAAACACCGGGGAGCTGTTTTTT,TRBJ2-2,-,-,TRBV7-9
CASSKETGSPEQYF,TGTGCCAGCAGCAAAGAGACAGGGTCTCCCGAGCAGTACTTC,TRBJ2-7,-,TRBD1,TRBV7-9
CASSLSVGESYGYTF,TGTGCCAGCAGCTTGTCTGTCGGAGAATCCTATGGCTACACCTTC,TRBJ1-2,-,-,TRBV5-4
CASSPISWGDSYNEQFF,TGTGCCAGCTCACCGATCAGCTGGGGAGACTCCTACAATGAGCAGTTCTTC,TRBJ2-1,few,-,TRBV18
CSVEGAGGKNTEAFF,TGCAGCGTTGAAGGGGCGGGCGGGAAGAACACTGAAGCTTTCTTT,TRBJ1-1,-,-,TRBV29-1
CASSRWGEGKSEQFF,TGTGCCAGCAGCCGGTGGGGGGAGGGTAAGAGTGAGCAGTTCTTC,TRBJ2-1,many,TRBD2,TRBV11-2
CASSFPGARTEAFF,TGTGCCAGCAGTTTTCCAGGGGCACGCACTGAAGCTTTCTTT,TRBJ1-1,-,-,TRBV28
CASSPPPGLAGGEEETQYF,TGCGCCAGCAGCCCCCCTCCGGGACTAGCGGGAGGGGAGGAGGAGACCCAGTACTTC,TRBJ2-5,few,TRBD2,TRBV4-1
CASSSGTSSDTQYF,TGCGCCAGCAGCTCAGGGACTAGCAGCGATACGCAGTATTTT,TRBJ2-3,-,TRBD2,TRBV5-1
CASSPLAPNTGELFF,TGTGCCAGCTCACCGCTAGCGCCGAACACCGGGGAGCTGTTTTTT,TRBJ2-2,-,-,TRBV18
CASSLGGVPNQPQHF,TGTGCCAGCAGCTTAGGCGGGGTACCGAATCAGCCCCAGCATTTT,TRBJ1-5,once,-,TRBV7-2
CASSLSLTHTGELFF,TGTGCCAGCAGCTTATCCCTCACACACACCGGGGAGCTGTTTTTT,TRBJ2-2,-,-,TRBV7-2
CARSMTGGERNTIYF,TGTGCCAGAAGTATGACAGGGGGCGAGAGAAACACCATATATTTT,TRBJ1-3,once,TRBD1,TRBV5-3
CASSEDEGYEQYF,TGTGCCAGCAGTGAGGACGAAGGGTACGAGCAGTACTTC,TRBJ2-7,-,-,TRBV2